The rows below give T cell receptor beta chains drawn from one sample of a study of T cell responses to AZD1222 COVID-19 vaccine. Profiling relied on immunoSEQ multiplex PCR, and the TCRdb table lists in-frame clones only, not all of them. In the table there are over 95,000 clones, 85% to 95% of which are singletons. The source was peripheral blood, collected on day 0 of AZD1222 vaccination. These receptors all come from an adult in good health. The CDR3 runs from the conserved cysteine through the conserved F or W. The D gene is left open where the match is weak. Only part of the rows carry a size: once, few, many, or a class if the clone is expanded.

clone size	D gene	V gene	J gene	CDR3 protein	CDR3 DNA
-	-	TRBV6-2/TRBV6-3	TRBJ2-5	CASSFLETQYF	TGTGCCAGCAGTTTTTTAGAGACCCAGTACTTC
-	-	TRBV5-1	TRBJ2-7	CASSSVIGAQYEQYF	TGCGCCAGCAGCTCGGTGATCGGGGCTCAATACGAGCAGTACTTC
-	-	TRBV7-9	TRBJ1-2	CASSLGVLSGAGNYGYTF	TGTGCCAGCAGCTTAGGGGTTCTTTCAGGGGCCGGCAACTATGGCTACACCTTC
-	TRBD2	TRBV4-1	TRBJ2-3	CASTTSGGATDTQYF	TGCGCCAGCACGACTAGCGGGGGGGCAACAGATACGCAGTATTTT
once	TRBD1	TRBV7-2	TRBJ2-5	CASSLNRGEETQYF	TGTGCCAGCAGCCTAAACAGGGGGGAAGAGACCCAGTACTTC
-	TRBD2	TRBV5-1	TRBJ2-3	CASSLVVAGGSDTQYF	TGCGCCAGCAGCTTGGTTGTAGCGGGAGGGTCAGATACGCAGTATTTT
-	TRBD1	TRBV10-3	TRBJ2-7	CAISETGQSQEQYF	TGTGCCATCAGTGAAACGGGACAGTCGCAAGAGCAGTACTTC
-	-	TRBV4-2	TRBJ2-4	CASSQPRGGVLAKNIQYF	TGTGCCAGCAGCCAACCTCGAGGAGGGGTTCTAGCCAAAAACATTCAGTACTTC
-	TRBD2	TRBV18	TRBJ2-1	CASSPPSASGASSYNEQFF	TGTGCCAGCTCACCACCGAGTGCTAGCGGGGCTAGCTCCTACAATGAGCAGTTCTTC
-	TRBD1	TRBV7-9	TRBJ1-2	CASSLEGTGGLASGGYTF	TGTGCCAGCAGCTTAGAGGGGACAGGGGGCCTTGCTTCGGGTGGCTACACCTTC
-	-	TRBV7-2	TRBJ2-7	CASSSPVAEQYF	TGTGCCAGCAGCTCGCCGGTTGCCGAGCAGTACTTC
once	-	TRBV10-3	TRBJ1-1	CAISVQPTNTEAFF	TGTGCCATCAGTGTACAACCCACGAACACTGAAGCTTTCTTT
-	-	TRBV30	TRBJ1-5	CAWSVGGGQPQHF	TGTGCCTGGAGTGTCGGGGGGGGTCAGCCCCAGCATTTT
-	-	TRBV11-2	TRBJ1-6	CASRETGTNSPLHF	TGTGCCAGCAGGGAGACGGGGACAAATTCACCCCTCCACTTT
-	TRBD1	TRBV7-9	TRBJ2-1	CASSTQGAWFF	TGTGCCAGCAGCACGCAGGGGGCTTGGTTCTTC
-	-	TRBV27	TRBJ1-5	CASRPDLYSNQPQHF	TGTGCCAGCAGGCCTGACCTCTATAGCAATCAGCCCCAGCATTTT
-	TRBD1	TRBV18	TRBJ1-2	CASSPGQGPNYGYTF	TGTGCCAGCTCCCCCGGACAGGGACCTAACTATGGCTACACCTTC
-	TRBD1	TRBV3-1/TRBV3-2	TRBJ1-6	CASSQGGQGNSPLHF	TGTGCCAGCAGCCAAGGGGGACAGGGCAATTCACCCCTCCACTTT
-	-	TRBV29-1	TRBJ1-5	CSVDRRQTSAQPQHF	TGCAGCGTGGATAGGAGACAGACCAGCGCCCAGCCCCAGCATTTT
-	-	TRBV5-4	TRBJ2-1	CASSLGFQNNEQFF	TGTGCCAGCAGCTTGGGCTTCCAGAACAATGAGCAGTTCTTC
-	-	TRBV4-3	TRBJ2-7	CASSPRSGYYEQYF	TGCGCCAGCAGCCCGAGAAGCGGCTACTACGAGCAGTACTTC
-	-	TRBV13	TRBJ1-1	CASSLRAPNAEAFF	TGTGCCAGCAGCCTCCGGGCCCCGAACGCTGAAGCTTTCTTT
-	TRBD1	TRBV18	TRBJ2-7	CASSPPDRGVLQYF	TGTGCCAGCTCACCACCCGACAGGGGGGTTTTGCAGTACTTC
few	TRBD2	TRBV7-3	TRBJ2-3	CASSPNGLAASTDTQYF	TGTGCCAGCAGCCCCAACGGGCTAGCGGCCAGCACAGATACGCAGTATTTT
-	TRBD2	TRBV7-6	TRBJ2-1	CASSLRVSGDVYNEQFF	TGTGCCAGCAGCTTAAGGGTTAGCGGGGATGTATACAATGAGCAGTTCTTC
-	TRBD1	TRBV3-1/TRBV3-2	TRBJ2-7	CASSSRTGDSLYEQYF	TGTGCCAGCAGCTCCCGAACAGGGGATTCATTATACGAGCAGTACTTC
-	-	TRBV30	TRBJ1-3	CAWSVPRTSGNTIYF	TGTGCCTGGAGTGTACCCCGGACGTCTGGAAACACCATATATTTT
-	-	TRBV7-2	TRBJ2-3	CASSPRTGLFTDTQYF	TGTGCCAGCAGCCCGCGGACCGGATTGTTCACAGATACGCAGTATTTT
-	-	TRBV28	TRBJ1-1	CASSFGQPNTEAFF	TGTGCCAGCAGTTTCGGACAGCCGAACACTGAAGCTTTCTTT
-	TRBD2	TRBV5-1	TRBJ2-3	CASSPEPGLASAQYF	TGCGCCAGCAGCCCGGAACCTGGACTAGCGAGTGCGCAGTATTTT
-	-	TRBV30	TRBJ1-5	CAWSGGPNQPQHF	TGTGCCTGGAGTGGGGGGCCCAATCAGCCCCAGCATTTT
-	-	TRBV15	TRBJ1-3	CATSRDRTAGNTIYF	TGTGCCACCAGCAGAGATCGGACAGCTGGAAACACCATATATTTT
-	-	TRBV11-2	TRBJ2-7	CASSRPGTFSSSYEQYF	TGTGCCAGCAGCCGTCCCGGGACATTCTCGAGCTCCTACGAGCAGTACTTC
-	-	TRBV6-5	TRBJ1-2	CASSYWDVRGYTF	TGTGCCAGCAGCTATTGGGACGTTAGGGGCTACACCTTC
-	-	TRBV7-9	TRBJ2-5	CASSLASLASWETQYF	TGTGCCAGCAGCTTAGCGAGCCTAGCGTCTTGGGAGACCCAGTACTTC
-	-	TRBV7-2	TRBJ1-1	CASSRQVNTEAFF	TGTGCCAGCAGCCGTCAGGTGAACACTGAAGCTTTCTTT
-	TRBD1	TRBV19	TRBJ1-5	CAIIIFLRRQGMSRTGQPQHF	TGTGCAATTATTATATTTTTACGACGACAGGGGATGTCGAGGACGGGTCAGCCCCAGCATTTT
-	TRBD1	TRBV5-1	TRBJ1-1	CASSRDRNTEAFF	TGCGCCAGCAGTAGGGACAGGAACACTGAAGCTTTCTTT
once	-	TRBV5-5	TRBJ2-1	CASRLKQGTPYNEQFF	TGTGCCAGCAGGCTAAAACAGGGCACCCCATACAATGAGCAGTTCTTC
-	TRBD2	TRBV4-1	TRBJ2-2	CASSQKSGTSGRAGTGELFF	TGCGCCAGCAGCCAGAAAAGCGGGACTAGCGGGAGGGCGGGGACCGGGGAGCTGTTTTTT
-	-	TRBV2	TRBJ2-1	CASSASLAYNEQFF	TGTGCCAGCAGTGCCTCATTAGCTTACAATGAGCAGTTCTTC